These 28 T cell receptor beta chains share one sample of origin, sequenced in a study of T cells after yellow fever vaccination. Each CDR3 protein gets one entry after TCRdb re-called the 5' RACE reads with MiXCR. The repertoire consists of roughly 30,000 distinct CDR3 sequences, with 10% to 13% occurring once and the leading ten covering roughly an eighth. The material was PBMCs, either bulk or a sorted T-cell subset (CD4+, CD8+, memory, or dextramer-sorted; not recorded which), obtained roughly 15 days after the first yellow fever vaccination. The receptors were sampled from a young man who received the YFV17D yellow fever vaccine.

This clonotype has ten or more counts. The V call is TRBV21-1, the J call TRBJ2-5. TRBV21-1 is a pseudogene. The CDR3 runs to 16 residues. CDR3 nucleotides: TGTGCCAGCAGCAAAGGGGAAACAGGGTCCCAAGAGACCCAGTACTTC. Translation: CASSKGETGSQETQYF.

This clonotype has a count of ten or more. This rearrangement joins TRBV2 to TRBJ1-6; no definite D call. Germline V gene lookup returns CDR1 SNHLY and CDR2 FYNNEI. The CDR3 is 13 residues long. V gave up 1 base and J gave up 6 bases, with 4 bases separating them. CDR3: CASSEVSNSPLHF. CDR3 bases: TGTGCCAGCAGTGAAGTGTCTAATTCACCCCTCCACTTT.

The chain uses TRBV20-1 and TRBJ1-5; no clear D gene. The germline CDR1 and CDR2 sequences are DFQATT and SNEGSKA (reference sequence). The CDR3 has 12 residues. V was shortened by 4 bases and J by 0 bases, with 4 bases between the two germline ends. The CDR3 DNA follows: TGCAGTGCTACAGATAGCAATCAGCCCCAGCATTTT. Translation: CSATDSNQPQHF.

Ten or more counts support this clonotype. The chain carries TRBV7-2 and TRBJ1-6; a possible D gene is TRBD1 (5 bases). Trimming cost V 4 bases and J 3 bases, with 10 bases left between them. The CDR3 has 15 residues. Germline CDR1 SGHTA, CDR2 FQGNSA. The CDR3 coding sequence is TGTGCCAGCAGCTCCTACGACAGCTATAATTCACCCCTCCACTTT. Its translation: CASSSYDSYNSPLHF.

This clonotype was seen ten or more times. The chain carries TRBV7-6 and TRBJ2-5, with 9 bases lining up with TRBD2. V was pared by 4 bases and J by 7 bases, with 10 bases of the junction left unmatched. The CDR3 runs to 15 residues. Germline V gives CDR1 SGHVS, CDR2 FNYEAQ. The DNA for the CDR3 is TGTGCCAGCAGCTCAACACTCCTTAGCGGGGGGACCCAGTACTTC. Its protein product is CASSSTLLSGGTQYF.

This clonotype was observed many times. The germline gene is not matched at one end of the junction; a read error may be the cause. The chain carries TRBV5-6 and TRBJ2-7; TRBD2 might be the D (6 bases). Germline-derived CDR1 and CDR2 are SGHDT and YYEEEE. The length of the CDR3 is 13 residues. For the CDR3, the DNA is TGTGCCACCAGCGGGCAGTCGACCTACGAGCAGTACTTC. The encoded protein is CATSGQSTYEQYF.

This clonotype was detected only once. This may be a read error, as it is one base from a much larger clone. V usage is TRBV12-3 or TRBV12-4 and J usage is TRBJ1-5, with D unresolved. CDR3 size: 15 residues. Here the CDR3 reads CTSSPAGYSNQPQHF. For the CDR3, the DNA is TGTACCAGCAGTCCCGCAGGATATAGCAATCAGCCCCAGCATTTT.

At least ten counts were recorded for this clonotype. The V and J genes are TRBV20-1 and TRBJ1-2, with D tentatively TRBD1 (6 bases). CDR1 DFQATT and CDR2 SNEGSKA come from the germline V gene (reference sequence). This CDR3 is 15 amino acids long. V lost 0 bases, J lost 3 bases, and 14 bases lay in between. CDR3 residues: CSARDHDRTHYGYTF. For the CDR3, the DNA is TGCAGTGCTAGAGATCACGACAGGACCCACTATGGCTACACCTTC.

This clonotype was observed many times. The V and J genes are TRBV24-1 and TRBJ2-1, with 8 nucleotides matching TRBD2. J lost 3 bases, V lost 5 bases, and 2 bases had no gene match. Germline V gene sequence: CDR1 KGHDR, CDR2 SFDVKD. This CDR3 spans 14 amino acids. The CDR3 nucleotides read TGTGCCACCAGTGGTGCGGGGGGCTACAATGAGCAGTTCTTC. Residues: CATSGAGGYNEQFF.

Many counts were recorded for this clonotype. The J gene is TRBJ2-5, the V gene TRBV7-2; maybe TRBD2 (6 bases). This CDR3 is 15 amino acids long. Germline-derived CDR1 and CDR2 are SGHTA and FQGNSA. The V end lost 3 bases, the J end lost 0 bases, and 11 bases lay between the germline ends. This chain's CDR3 is CASSLGLRYQETQYF. The DNA for the CDR3 is TGTGCCAGCAGCTTGGGACTCAGGTACCAAGAGACCCAGTACTTC.

This clonotype was counted ten times or more. The gene calls are TRBV12-5 and TRBJ2-4; no definite D call. V gave up 4 bases and J gave up 0 bases, with 10 bases separating them. The germline gives CDR1 LGHNT, CDR2 FRNRAP. The CDR3 runs 15 residues. For the CDR3, the DNA is TGTGCTAGTGGTTCCCCTACCCTAGCCAAAAACATTCAGTACTTC. The encoded protein is CASGSPTLAKNIQYF. Based on the CDR3 plus reference TRBV12-5 and TRBJ2-4, the full variable domain is DARVTQTPRHKVTEMGQEVTMRCQPILGHNTVFWYRQTMMQGLELLAYFRNRAPLDDSGMPKDRFSAEMPDATLATLKIQPSEPRDSAVYFCASGSPTLAKNIQYFGAGTRLSVL.

A word on this clonotype: A read error may explain this, as a much larger clone is one base away. This chain links TRBV7-3 with TRBJ2-5; TRBD2 matches at 8 bases. The V gene's germline CDR1 is SGHTA and CDR2 FQGTGA. The CDR3 loop spans 14 amino acids. V lost 5 bases to trimming and J lost 9 bases; unmatched junction nucleotides: 11. CDR3 sequence (DNA): TGTGCCAGCAGCAACGGGGGGGCCGGGCAGGCCCAGTACTTC. It yields the protein CASSNGGAGQAQYF.

Points on this clonotype: A much larger clone is a single base away; this may be a read error. The chain links TRBV7-9 to TRBJ1-1, with no clear D. The V gene lost 5 bases and the J gene lost 3 bases, with 10 bases spanning the gap. This CDR3 has 13 amino acids. Germline V gene lookup returns CDR1 SEHNR and CDR2 FQNEAQ (reference sequence). CDR3 sequence (DNA): TGTGCCAGCAGCCTTCAGTGGGACACTGAAGCTTTCTTT. This translates into CASSLQWDTEAFF. Looking up the rest from reference TRBV7-9 and TRBJ1-1 gives the full variable domain: DTGVSQNPRHKITKRGQNVTFRCDPISEHNRLYWYRQTLGQGPEFLTYFQNEAQLEKSRLLSDRFSAERPKGSFSTLEIQRTEQGDSAMYLCASSLQWDTEAFFGQGTRLTVV.

This clonotype was detected many times. The CDR3 DNA reads as TGCAGTGCTAGAAGCGGGGGCGGCTTTTATAGCAATCAGCCCCAGCATTTT. Translation: CSARSGGGFYSNQPQHF. The genes are TRBV20-1 and TRBJ1-5; perhaps TRBD1 as D (6 bases). Germline V gene data show CDR1 as DFQATT and CDR2 as SNEGSKA (reference sequence). The CDR3 is 17 amino acids. V lost 2 bases, J lost 0 bases, and 17 bases lay in between.

This clonotype was seen many times. The chain joins TRBV27 to TRBJ2-5, with 10 nucleotides matching TRBD2. Trimming at V came to 5 bases and at J to 2 bases, leaving 11 bases not matched to a gene. The CDR3 covers 17 residues. Germline assignment: CDR1 MNHEY and CDR2 SMNVEV (reference sequence). The CDR3: CASSLHPSGGPQETQYF. As DNA, the CDR3 is TGTGCCAGCAGTCTCCACCCTAGCGGGGGCCCTCAAGAGACCCAGTACTTC.

This clonotype has at least ten counts. The chain couples TRBV20-1 to TRBJ2-1; 11 bases agree with TRBD2. The CDR3 covers 16 residues. Per the germline V gene, CDR1 is DFQATT and CDR2 is SNEGSKA (reference sequence). Losses at the gene ends were 3 bases for V and 3 bases for J; bases not matched to a gene: 7. CDR3: CSASSLAGGFYNEQFF. The CDR3 region has the DNA TGCAGTGCTAGTTCTCTAGCGGGGGGTTTCTACAATGAGCAGTTCTTC.

This sequence joins TRBV7-2 and TRBJ2-3; TRBD2 might be the D (6 bases). This CDR3 comprises 16 residues. CDR1 is SGHTA, CDR2 FQGNSA, per germline. The V end lost 5 bases, the J end lost 2 bases, and 17 bases lay between the germline ends. The CDR3 protein is CASSPWGLLFTDTQYF. For the CDR3, the DNA is TGTGCCAGCAGCCCCTGGGGACTTTTATTCACAGATACGCAGTATTTT.

Ten or more counts support this clonotype. The V and J genes are TRBV7-3 and TRBJ2-2; D not resolved. This CDR3 has 13 amino acids. Between the trimmed V and J ends, which lost 2 bases and 5 bases, there was a span of 6 bases. Germline V CDR1 and CDR2: SGHTA, FQGTGA. CDR3: CASSLQRTGELFF. CDR3 coding DNA: TGTGCCAGCAGCTTACAACGGACCGGGGAGCTGTTTTTT.

This clonotype was seen ten or more times. The rearrangement links TRBV5-1 to TRBJ2-7, with D possibly being TRBD1 (7 bases). The CDR3 length is 14 residues. Germline CDR1 is SGHRS and CDR2 is YFSETQ. V dropped 4 bases and J dropped 5 bases, with 16 bases sitting between them. CDR3 in DNA: TGCGCCAGCAGCGCGCAGGGGGGTGTCAACGAGCAGTACTTC. It codes for CASSAQGGVNEQYF.

The count of this clonotype is one. Possible read error: a much larger clone is one base away. The V gene is TRBV24-1, the J gene TRBJ2-3; D unclear. From germline, CDR1 is KGHDR and CDR2 SFDVKD. The CDR3 extends over 13 amino acids. DNA for the CDR3: TGTGCCACCAGTGTGAAGGGAATAGATACGAAGTATTTT. Its translation: CATSVKGIDTKYF.

The sample holds many counts of this clonotype. The J gene is TRBJ2-1, the V gene TRBV5-1; D gene unclear. The CDR3 spans 13 residues. CDR1 is SGHRS and CDR2 is YFSETQ in the germline V gene. V was cut by 2 bases and J by 10 bases, with 13 bases left in between. The CDR3: CASSFALPGEQFF. As DNA, the CDR3 is TGCGCCAGCAGCTTCGCCCTCCCCGGAGAGCAGTTCTTC.

This clonotype ranks as medium-sized. This chain links TRBV20-1 with TRBJ2-1, with 13 bases identical to TRBD2. Germline CDR1 DFQATT, CDR2 SNEGSKA (reference sequence). Trimming at V came to 1 base and at J to 9 bases, leaving 0 bases not matched to a gene. This CDR3 region has 13 residues. The CDR3, as DNA: TGCAGTGCTAGAGGACTAGCGGGGGGTGAGCAGTTCTTC. Translating it yields CSARGLAGGEQFF.

As concerns this clonotype: This may arise from a read error, as a much more abundant clone is one base away. V usage is TRBV2 and J usage is TRBJ2-1, with TRBD2 matching 11 bases. Germline V CDR1 and CDR2: SNHLY, FYNNEI. Germline trimming cut 8 bases from V and 0 bases from J; bases unmatched to any gene: 12. The CDR3 spans 18 residues. Written as DNA, the CDR3 is TGTGCCAGCTGTTTTAGGCTAGCGGGGGGTCACTCCTACAATGAGCAGTTCTTC. Translating it yields CASCFRLAGGHSYNEQFF. Full variable domain (outside the CDR3, taken from reference TRBV2 and TRBJ2-1): EPEVTQTPSHQVTQMGQEVILRCVPISNHLYFYWYRQILGQKVEFLVSFYNNEISEKSEIFDDQFSVERPDGSNFTLKIRSTKLEDSAMYFCASCFRLAGGHSYNEQFFGPGTRLTVL.

The rearrangement links TRBV5-1 to TRBJ2-7; perhaps D is TRBD1 or TRBD2 (5 bases each). CDR1 SGHRS and CDR2 YFSETQ come from the germline V gene. Trimming took off 3 bases at V and 8 bases at J, with 24 bases between the two ends. This CDR3 spans 16 amino acids. This chain's CDR3 is CASSSEGQGLGYKQYF. The CDR3 bases are TGCGCCAGCAGCTCCGAGGGCCAGGGTTTAGGATACAAGCAGTACTTC.

This clonotype was picked up many times. The CDR3: CASSSGQVQETQYF. Here the CDR3 DNA reads TGCGCCAGCAGCTCCGGACAGGTTCAAGAGACCCAGTACTTC. The chain combines TRBV5-1 with TRBJ2-5; 7 bases fit TRBD1. The germline CDR1 and CDR2 sequences are SGHRS and YFSETQ. J was trimmed by 2 bases and V by 3 bases; bases with no gene match: 4. The CDR3 spans 14 residues.

This clonotype was seen a few times. The V and J genes are TRBV5-1 and TRBJ2-7, with 9 bases lining up with TRBD2. This CDR3 comprises 16 residues. The V segment lost 3 bases and the J segment 2 bases; nucleotides outside the gene matches: 9. Per the germline V gene, CDR1 is SGHRS and CDR2 is YFSETQ. The DNA of the CDR3 is TGCGCCAGCAGCTCGAATAGCGGGGGAATCGCCTACGAGCAGTACTTC. It encodes CASSSNSGGIAYEQYF. The entire variable domain, with the rest obtained from reference TRBV5-1 and TRBJ2-7, is as follows: KAGVTQTPRYLIKTRGQQVTLSCSPISGHRSVSWYQQTPGQGLQFLFEYFSETQRNKGNFPGRFSGRQFSNSRSEMNVSTLELGDSALYLCASSSNSGGIAYEQYFGPGTRLTVT.

This clonotype was counted at least ten times. The V call is TRBV9, the J call TRBJ1-6, with D possibly being TRBD1 (5 bases). Looked up from germline, CDR1 is SGDLS and CDR2 is YYNGEE. The CDR3 has 14 residues. Trimming stripped 6 bases from V and 7 bases from J, with 14 bases between. The CDR3 DNA follows: TGTGCCAGCACCCCGGGGCTGGAAAATTCACCCCTCCACTTT. It encodes CASTPGLENSPLHF. The whole variable domain, filled in from reference TRBV9 and TRBJ1-6, reads DSGVTQTPKHLITATGQRVTLRCSPRSGDLSVYWYQQSLDQGLQFLIQYYNGEERAKGNILERFSAQQFPDLHSELNLSSLELGDSALYFCASTPGLENSPLHFGNGTRLTVT.

This clonotype was seen a few times. V gene TRBV5-4 combines with J gene TRBJ1-2; 10 nucleotides agree with TRBD1. V gave up 4 bases and J gave up 4 bases; unmatched junction bases: 7. The CDR3 has 15 amino acids. CDR1 is SGHNT and CDR2 is YYREEE in the germline V gene (reference sequence). CDR3 nucleotide sequence: TGTGCCAGCAGCCCCAAGGGGACAGGGGCCTATGGCTACACCTTC. This sequence encodes CASSPKGTGAYGYTF.